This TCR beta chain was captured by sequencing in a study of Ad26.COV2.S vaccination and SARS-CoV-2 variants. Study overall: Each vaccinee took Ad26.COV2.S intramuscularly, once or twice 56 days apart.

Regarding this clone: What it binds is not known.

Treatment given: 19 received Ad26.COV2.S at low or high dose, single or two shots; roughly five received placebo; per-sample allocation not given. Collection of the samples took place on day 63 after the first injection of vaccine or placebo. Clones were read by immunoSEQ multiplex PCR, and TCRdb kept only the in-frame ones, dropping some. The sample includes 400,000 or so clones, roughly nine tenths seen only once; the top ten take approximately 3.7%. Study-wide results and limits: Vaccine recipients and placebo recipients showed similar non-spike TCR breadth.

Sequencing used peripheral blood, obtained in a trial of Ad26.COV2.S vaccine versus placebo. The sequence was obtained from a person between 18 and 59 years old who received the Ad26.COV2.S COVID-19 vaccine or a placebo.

CDR3 loop: CASSELSNQPQHF. In nucleotides, the CDR3 is TGTGCCAGCAGTGAACTTAGCAATCAGCCCCAGCATTTT. V is TRBV12-3 or TRBV12-4 and J is TRBJ1-5; no clear D gene. The CDR3 consists of 13 residues. The germline V and J ends were trimmed by 5 bases and 0 bases, with 5 bases remaining between them.